This entry lists 24 T cell receptor beta chains sequenced from one sample in a study of blood T cell repertoires in COVID-19. Repertoires were generated with immunoSEQ multiplex PCR, while TCRdb's copy carries only in-frame clones and drops some. The data show approximately 42,000 clones, with 76% seen just once and approximately 26% held by the top ten. Input material: peripheral blood. The receptors originated from a man older than 75 with acute or convalescent COVID-19.

This rearrangement joins TRBV20-1 to TRBJ2-1; 8 bases fit TRBD2. The CDR3 is 14 residues long. Germline V gene data show CDR1 as DFQATT and CDR2 as SNEGSKA (reference sequence). Trimming took 3 bases from V and 9 from J; bases not matched to a gene: 10. The CDR3 coding sequence is TGCAGTGCTAGTGACAGCGGGGGTGTGTTTGAGCAGTTCTTC. It yields the protein CSASDSGGVFEQFF.

The chain employs TRBV5-1 and TRBJ1-2; D ambiguous. The CDR3 consists of 13 residues. The V and J ends lost 4 bases and 6 bases respectively, with 13 bases between them. Per germline, CDR1 SGHRS and CDR2 YFSETQ. The CDR3 DNA sequence: TGCGCCAGCAGCCCGGATGGCAGGAATGGCTACACCTTC. It translates to CASSPDGRNGYTF.

V usage is TRBV7-3 and J usage is TRBJ2-3; TRBD1 agrees at 7 bases. CDR3 length equals 16 residues. Germline values: CDR1 SGHTA, CDR2 FQGTGA. V trimming: 3 bases; J trimming: 0 bases; junction bases outside the gene matches: 6. The DNA of the CDR3 is TGTGCCAGCAGCTTGTCGACAGGGCGGAGCACAGATACGCAGTATTTT. The encoded protein is CASSLSTGRSTDTQYF.

This chain connects TRBV15 to TRBJ1-2, with a weak D call TRBD1 (6 bases). Germline V lookup: CDR1 LNHNV, CDR2 YYDKDF (reference sequence). Trimming took 5 bases from V and 3 from J, leaving 13 bases between them. This CDR3 is 14 amino acids long. This CDR3 reads CATSGRTDHYGYTF. The CDR3 DNA is TGTGCCACCAGCGGAAGGACAGACCACTATGGCTACACCTTC.

V is TRBV28 and J is TRBJ1-2; TRBD1 agrees at 7 bases. Germline CDR1 MDHEN, CDR2 SYDVKM. V lost 6 bases, J lost 5 bases, and 6 bases stayed unmatched. The CDR3 is made up of 13 amino acids. This chain's CDR3 is CASRPDRSYGYTF. The CDR3 DNA is TGTGCCAGCAGACCGGACAGGTCTTATGGCTACACCTTC.

The chain uses TRBV13 and TRBJ2-7, with 8 bases aligning to TRBD2. V was clipped by 4 bases and J by 6 bases; unmatched bases: 2. Germline values: CDR1 PRHDT, CDR2 FYEKMQ (reference sequence). The CDR3 loop spans 12 amino acids. The CDR3 protein is CASSWTSLEQYF. In DNA, the CDR3 is TGTGCCAGCAGCTGGACTAGCCTCGAGCAGTACTTC. The full variable domain, with the rest looked up from reference TRBV13 and TRBJ2-7, is AAGVIQSPRHLIKEKRETATLKCYPIPRHDTVYWYQQGPGQDPQFLISFYEKMQSDKGSIPDRFSAQQFSDYHSELNMSSLELGDSALYFCASSWTSLEQYFGPGTRLTVT.

The V call is TRBV27, the J call TRBJ2-1, with D possibly being TRBD2 (6 bases). The V gene's germline CDR1 is MNHEY and CDR2 SMNVEV (reference sequence). The CDR3 spans 16 residues. The V end was cut by 6 bases, the J end by 8 bases, with 23 bases between. CDR3 nucleotides: TGTGCCAGCAGCGCTTGGGGAGCGGGTGGTGCGGATGAGCAGTTCTTC. Protein product: CASSAWGAGGADEQFF.

V gene TRBV2 combines with J gene TRBJ2-3; 9 bases fit TRBD1. The CDR3 spans 17 residues. Germline V lookup: CDR1 SNHLY, CDR2 FYNNEI. Losses at the gene ends were 2 bases for V and 3 bases for J; bases not matched to a gene: 9. CDR3 sequence (DNA): TGTGCCAGCAGTGAACCCTTGGACAGGGGTTGGACAGATACGCAGTATTTT. Translated: CASSEPLDRGWTDTQYF.

On this clone itself: One end of the junction is discordant with germline, which a read error may explain. The chain recombines TRBV7-7 with TRBJ2-7, with D maybe TRBD2 (6 bases). CDR1 SSHAT and CDR2 FNYEAQ come from the germline V gene (reference sequence). This CDR3 region has 13 residues. CDR3 sequence: CASSLAPSAEQYF. The CDR3 bases are TGTGCTAGCAGCTTAGCCCCTAGCGCCGAGCAGTACTTC.

The chain joins TRBV5-1 to TRBJ2-7, with 10 bases fitting TRBD2. J was trimmed by 3 bases and V by 0 bases; bases with no gene match: 3. This CDR3 is built from 15 residues. The V gene's germline CDR1 is SGHRS and CDR2 YFSETQ. The CDR3 spells CASSLASGSFYEQYF. The CDR3 DNA follows: TGCGCCAGCAGCTTGGCTAGCGGGAGTTTCTACGAGCAGTACTTC.

The V and J genes are TRBV2 and TRBJ1-2; D is perhaps TRBD1 (6 bases). CDR3 length equals 13 residues. Per germline, CDR1 SNHLY and CDR2 FYNNEI. The V end was cut by 2 bases, the J end by 10 bases, with 14 bases between. CDR3: CASSEQGLIFYTF. Written as DNA, the CDR3 is TGTGCCAGCAGTGAACAGGGGCTGATCTTCTACACCTTC.

This sequence joins TRBV5-4 and TRBJ2-7, with 8 bases fitting TRBD1. Unmatched junction bases numbered 8, after V lost 3 bases and J lost 6 bases. The germline V gene encodes CDR1 SGHNT and CDR2 YYREEE (reference sequence). The CDR3 spans 14 residues. The CDR3 sequence: CASSSPGQGLEQYF. In nucleotides, the CDR3 is TGTGCCAGCAGCTCCCCTGGACAGGGCCTCGAGCAGTACTTC.

The gene calls are TRBV7-9 and TRBJ2-7; 8 bases are a match to TRBD2. This CDR3 comprises 14 residues. Germline CDR1 is SEHNR and CDR2 is FQNEAQ (reference sequence). The V and J ends lost 5 bases and 1 base, in that order; junction bases with no gene match: 4. The CDR3 sequence: CASSASGGSYEQYF. Here the CDR3 DNA reads TGTGCCAGCAGCGCAAGCGGGGGATCCTACGAGCAGTACTTC.

The chain uses TRBV6-5 and TRBJ2-5; no definite D call. The V gene's germline CDR1 is MNHEY and CDR2 SVGAGI. The CDR3 covers 14 residues. V was clipped by 0 bases and J by 5 bases, with 10 bases between them. The DNA of the CDR3 is TGTGCCAGCAGTTACTCCCTTAACGGGGAGACCCAGTACTTC. Protein product: CASSYSLNGETQYF.

This clone was detected only a few times. This sequence joins TRBV19 and TRBJ2-1, with 7 bases fitting TRBD1. The CDR3 is 13 residues long. V lost 6 bases and J lost 7; bases outside the gene matches: 6. The germline gives CDR1 LNHDA, CDR2 SQIVND (reference sequence). The CDR3 sequence: CASSGTVRNEQFF. CDR3 in DNA: TGTGCCAGTAGCGGGACAGTAAGAAATGAGCAGTTCTTC.

The chain recombines TRBV27 with TRBJ2-7, with TRBD2 as a possible D gene (5 bases). The CDR3 covers 11 residues. Germline CDR1 reads MNHEY; CDR2 reads SMNVEV (reference sequence). The germline V and J ends were trimmed by 6 bases and 3 bases, with 6 bases remaining between them. CDR3 sequence (DNA): TGTGCCAGCAGGAGGGACTACGAGCAGTACTTC. Translated, it gives CASRRDYEQYF.

A single count supports this clone. V gene TRBV10-1 combines with J gene TRBJ2-7; tentative D call: TRBD2 (7 bases). The germline CDR1 and CDR2 sequences are WNHNN and SYGVQD (reference sequence). This CDR3 contains 16 residues. Trimming removed 0 bases from V and 5 bases from J, with 17 bases in between. The CDR3 region has the DNA TGCGCCAGCAGTGAGTCGATATTATCGGGGGGCCACGAGCAGTACTTC. It yields the protein CASSESILSGGHEQYF.

J is TRBJ1-1 and V is TRBV18, with 7 bases lining up with TRBD1. With V trimmed by 5 bases and J by 4 bases, 7 bases remained unmatched. CDR3 length: 14 amino acids. The V gene's germline CDR1 is KGHSH and CDR2 LQKENI. In nucleotides, the CDR3 is TGTGCCAGCTCAAATCAGGGGGTGGGCACTGAAGCTTTCTTT. Protein sequence: CASSNQGVGTEAFF.

The gene calls are TRBV5-8 and TRBJ1-4, with D tentatively TRBD1 (6 bases). CDR3 size: 14 residues. Germline CDR1 reads SGHTS; CDR2 reads YDEGEE. Trimming cost V 6 bases and J 5 bases, with 14 bases left between them. The CDR3 is CASNADRRNEKLFF. DNA for the CDR3: TGTGCCAGCAACGCGGACAGACGGAATGAAAAACTGTTTTTT.

The chain is built from TRBV9 and TRBJ2-1; TRBD2 aligns across 9 bases. The CDR3 is made up of 15 amino acids. Germline CDR1 SGDLS, CDR2 YYNGEE. Trimming removed 0 bases from V and 9 bases from J; junction bases left unmatched: 7. CDR3 protein: CASSVEPSGKGEQFF. CDR3 DNA sequence: TGTGCCAGCAGCGTAGAACCTAGCGGGAAGGGTGAGCAGTTCTTC.

This chain links TRBV3-1 (or the pseudogene TRBV3-2) with TRBJ2-3; 7 bases agree with TRBD2. The CDR3 loop spans 15 amino acids. CDR1 and CDR2 (germline): LGHDT, YNNKEL (reference sequence). Trimming removed 1 base from V and 4 bases from J; junction bases left unmatched: 5. This CDR3 is CASSQGGGSPDTQYF. The DNA for the CDR3 is TGTGCCAGCAGCCAAGGAGGCGGGAGTCCAGATACGCAGTATTTT.

The V call is TRBV3-1 (or the pseudogene TRBV3-2), the J call TRBJ2-1; D not resolved. The CDR3 extends over 13 amino acids. V lost 6 bases to trimming and J lost 4 bases, with 10 bases between them. CDR1 and CDR2 (germline): LGHDT, YNNKEL (reference sequence). CDR3 bases: TGTGCCAGCAGTGACAACGCGTACAATGAGCAGTTCTTC. Protein sequence: CASSDNAYNEQFF.

V usage is TRBV7-2 and J usage is TRBJ2-1; 11 nucleotides match TRBD2. The germline CDR1 and CDR2 sequences are SGHTA and FQGNSA. The ends lost 2 bases at V and 8 bases at J; junction bases unmatched: 11. This CDR3 is 17 amino acids long. CDR3 region: CASSLSFDSGGAHEQFF. The CDR3 region has the DNA TGTGCCAGCAGCTTAAGTTTTGATAGCGGGGGGGCTCATGAGCAGTTCTTC.

This chain connects TRBV5-1 to TRBJ2-3, with 12 nucleotides matching TRBD1. Trimming cost V 3 bases and J 6 bases; bases outside gene matches: 2. Germline loops: CDR1 SGHRS, CDR2 YFSETQ. This CDR3 is 14 amino acids long. The CDR3 sequence is CASSSGQGADTQYF. DNA of the CDR3: TGCGCCAGCAGCTCGGGACAGGGGGCGGATACGCAGTATTTT.